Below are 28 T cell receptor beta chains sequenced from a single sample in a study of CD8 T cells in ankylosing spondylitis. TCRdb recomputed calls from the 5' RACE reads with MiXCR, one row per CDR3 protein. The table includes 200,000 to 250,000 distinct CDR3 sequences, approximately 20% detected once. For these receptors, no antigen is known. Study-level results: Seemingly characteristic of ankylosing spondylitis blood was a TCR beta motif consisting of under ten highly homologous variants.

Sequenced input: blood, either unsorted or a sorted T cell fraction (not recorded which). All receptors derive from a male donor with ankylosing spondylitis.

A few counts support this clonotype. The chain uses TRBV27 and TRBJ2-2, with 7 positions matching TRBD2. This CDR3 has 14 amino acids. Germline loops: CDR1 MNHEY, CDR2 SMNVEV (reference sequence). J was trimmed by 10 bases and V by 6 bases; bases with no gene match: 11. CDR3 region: CASSPSGPVQELFF. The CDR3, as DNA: TGTGCCAGCAGCCCTAGCGGACCCGTCCAGGAGCTGTTTTTT.

CDR3 sequence (DNA): TGCGCCAGCAGCCAGGGTCAGGCGGCTAGCACAGATACGCAGTATTTT. Its protein product is CASSQGQAASTDTQYF. V gene TRBV4-1 combines with J gene TRBJ2-3; D gene ambiguous. This CDR3 is built from 16 residues. Looked up from germline, CDR1 is MGHRA and CDR2 is YSYEKL. Trimming removed 3 bases at V and 0 bases at J, with 13 bases between.

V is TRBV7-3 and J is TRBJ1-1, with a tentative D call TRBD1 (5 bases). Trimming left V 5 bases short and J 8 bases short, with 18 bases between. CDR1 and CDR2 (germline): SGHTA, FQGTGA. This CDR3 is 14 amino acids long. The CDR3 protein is CASSPTDGTEEAFF. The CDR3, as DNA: TGTGCCAGCAGCCCCACGGATGGGACCGAAGAAGCTTTCTTT.

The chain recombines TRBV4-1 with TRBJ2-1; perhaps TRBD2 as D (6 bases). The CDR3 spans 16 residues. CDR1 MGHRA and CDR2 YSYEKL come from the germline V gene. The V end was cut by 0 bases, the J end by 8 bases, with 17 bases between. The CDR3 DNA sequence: TGCGCCAGCAGCCAAGAGGTAGGGTCTCCGGGGGATGAGCAGTTCTTC. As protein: CASSQEVGSPGDEQFF.

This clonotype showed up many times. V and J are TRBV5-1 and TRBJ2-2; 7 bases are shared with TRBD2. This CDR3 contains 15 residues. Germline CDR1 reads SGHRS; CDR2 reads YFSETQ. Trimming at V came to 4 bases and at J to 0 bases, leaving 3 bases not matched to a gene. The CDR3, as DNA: TGCGCCAGCAGCGCGGGGGTTACGAACACCGGGGAGCTGTTTTTT. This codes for CASSAGVTNTGELFF.

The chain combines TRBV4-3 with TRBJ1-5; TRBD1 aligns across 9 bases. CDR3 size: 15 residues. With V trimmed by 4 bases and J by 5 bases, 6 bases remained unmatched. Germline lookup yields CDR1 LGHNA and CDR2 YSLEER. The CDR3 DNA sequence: TGCGCCAGCAGCCCGGACAGGGGAAAGTATCAGCCCCAGCATTTT. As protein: CASSPDRGKYQPQHF.

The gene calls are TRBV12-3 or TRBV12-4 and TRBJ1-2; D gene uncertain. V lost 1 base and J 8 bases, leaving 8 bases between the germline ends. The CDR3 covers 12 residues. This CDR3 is CASSLEAGGYTF. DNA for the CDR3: TGTGCCAGCAGTTTAGAAGCGGGAGGCTACACCTTC.

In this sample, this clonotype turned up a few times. CDR3 loop: CASNRDELQGQFF. The DNA for the CDR3 is TGTGCCAGCAACCGGGACGAGTTACAAGGGCAGTTCTTC. This sequence joins TRBV7-9 and TRBJ2-1, with D perhaps matching TRBD1 or TRBD2 (5 bases each). The length of the CDR3 is 13 residues. Per germline, CDR1 SEHNR and CDR2 FQNEAQ (reference sequence). V lost 7 bases and J 12 bases, leaving 19 bases between the germline ends.

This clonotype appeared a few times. The CDR3 is CASSGSTSGSNNEQFF. The CDR3 DNA reads TGTGCCAGCAGTGGAAGTACTAGCGGGTCGAACAATGAGCAGTTCTTC. The chain is built from TRBV2 and TRBJ2-1; TRBD2 agrees at 9 bases. Germline V gene data show CDR1 as SNHLY and CDR2 as FYNNEI. The junction had 9 bases not matched to a gene; V was cut back by 4 bases and J by 5 bases. The CDR3 runs to 16 residues.

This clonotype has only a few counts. CDR3 protein: CASSIWGSAGMNEQFF. In DNA form, the CDR3 reads TGTGCCAGTAGTATTTGGGGCTCGGCAGGGATGAATGAGCAGTTCTTC. The rearrangement uses TRBV19 and TRBJ2-1; tentative D call: TRBD1 (5 bases). CDR3 size: 16 residues. From germline, CDR1 is LNHDA and CDR2 SQIVND (reference sequence). V shed 3 bases and J shed 7 bases, with 19 bases lying between them.

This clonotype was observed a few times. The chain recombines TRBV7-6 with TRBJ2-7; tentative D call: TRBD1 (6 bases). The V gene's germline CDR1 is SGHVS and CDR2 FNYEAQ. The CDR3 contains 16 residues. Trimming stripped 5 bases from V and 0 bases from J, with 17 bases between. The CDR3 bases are TGTGCCAGCAGCCCCCCAGGGGAATTCAGCTCCTACGAGCAGTACTTC. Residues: CASSPPGEFSSYEQYF. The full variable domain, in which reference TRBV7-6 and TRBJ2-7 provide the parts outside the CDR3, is GAGVSQSPRYKVTKRGQDVALRCDPISGHVSLYWYRQALGQGPEFLTYFNYEAQQDKSGLPNDRFSAERPEGSISTLTIQRTEQRDSAMYRCASSPPGEFSSYEQYFGPGTRLTVT.

CDR3 coding DNA: TGTGCCAACGCGGAGGGGAGCAATCAGCCCCAGCATTTT. Translation gives CANAEGSNQPQHF. The chain uses TRBV10-3 and TRBJ1-5, with a tentative D call TRBD1 (5 bases). Germline assignment: CDR1 ENHRY and CDR2 SYGVKD. The CDR3 length is 13 residues. Trimming cost V 10 bases and J 1 base, with 11 bases left between them.

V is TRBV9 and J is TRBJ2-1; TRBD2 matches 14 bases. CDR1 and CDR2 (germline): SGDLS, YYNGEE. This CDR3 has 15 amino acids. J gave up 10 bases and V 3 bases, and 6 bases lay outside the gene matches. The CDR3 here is CASSAGLAGGYEQFF. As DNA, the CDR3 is TGTGCCAGCAGCGCAGGACTAGCGGGAGGTTACGAGCAGTTCTTC.

CDR3 sequence reads: CATSDTTGGFSYNEQFF. The CDR3 nucleotides are TGTGCCACCAGTGATACCACAGGGGGCTTCTCCTACAATGAGCAGTTCTTC. The chain uses TRBV24-1 and TRBJ2-1; 9 positions agree with TRBD1. The CDR3 consists of 17 residues. Germline V lookup: CDR1 KGHDR, CDR2 SFDVKD. Germline trimming cut 3 bases from V and 0 bases from J; bases unmatched to any gene: 5.

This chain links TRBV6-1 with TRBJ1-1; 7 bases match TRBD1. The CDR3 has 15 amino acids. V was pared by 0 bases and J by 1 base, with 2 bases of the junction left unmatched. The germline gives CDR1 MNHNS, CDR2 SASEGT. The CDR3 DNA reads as TGTGCCAGCAGTGAAGCTACAGGGGCGAACACTGAAGCTTTCTTT. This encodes CASSEATGANTEAFF.

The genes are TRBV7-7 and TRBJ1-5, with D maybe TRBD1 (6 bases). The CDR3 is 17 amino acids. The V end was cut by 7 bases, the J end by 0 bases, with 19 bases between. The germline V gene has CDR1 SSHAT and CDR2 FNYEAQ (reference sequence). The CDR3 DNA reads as TGTGCCAGCACCTCTACGGTATGGACAGCTAGCAATCAGCCCCAGCATTTT. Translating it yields CASTSTVWTASNQPQHF. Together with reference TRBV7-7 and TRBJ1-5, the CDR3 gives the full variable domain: GAGVSQSPRYKVTKRGQDVTLRCDPISSHATLYWYQQALGQGPEFLTYFNYEAQPDKSGLPSDRFSAERPEGSISTLTIQRTEQRDSAMYRCASTSTVWTASNQPQHFGDGTRLSIL.

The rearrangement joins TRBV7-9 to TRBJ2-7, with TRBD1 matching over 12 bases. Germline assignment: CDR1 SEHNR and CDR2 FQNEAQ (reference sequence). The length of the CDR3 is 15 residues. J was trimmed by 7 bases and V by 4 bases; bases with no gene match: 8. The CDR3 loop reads CASSWRDRGHWEQYF. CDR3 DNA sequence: TGTGCCAGCAGCTGGAGGGACAGGGGGCATTGGGAGCAGTACTTC.

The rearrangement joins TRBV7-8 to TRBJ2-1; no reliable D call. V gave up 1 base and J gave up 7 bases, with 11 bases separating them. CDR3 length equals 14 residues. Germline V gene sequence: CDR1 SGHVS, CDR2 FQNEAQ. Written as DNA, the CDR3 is TGTGCCAGCAGCTTAGTGGGCCCGCCAAATGAGCAGTTCTTC. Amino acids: CASSLVGPPNEQFF.

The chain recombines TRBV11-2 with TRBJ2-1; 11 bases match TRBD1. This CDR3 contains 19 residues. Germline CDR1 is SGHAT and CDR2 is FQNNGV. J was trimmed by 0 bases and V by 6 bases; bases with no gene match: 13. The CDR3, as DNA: TGTGCCAGCAGTCCTACCCGGACAGGGGGCTACCTCTCCTACAATGAGCAGTTCTTC. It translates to CASSPTRTGGYLSYNEQFF.

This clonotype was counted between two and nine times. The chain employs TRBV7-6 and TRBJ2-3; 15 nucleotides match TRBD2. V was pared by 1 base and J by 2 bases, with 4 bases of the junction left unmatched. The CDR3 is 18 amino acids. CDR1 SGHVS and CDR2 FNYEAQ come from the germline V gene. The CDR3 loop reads CASSLVGTSGGITDTQYF. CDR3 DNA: TGTGCCAGCAGCTTAGTTGGGACTAGCGGGGGGATCACAGATACGCAGTATTTT.

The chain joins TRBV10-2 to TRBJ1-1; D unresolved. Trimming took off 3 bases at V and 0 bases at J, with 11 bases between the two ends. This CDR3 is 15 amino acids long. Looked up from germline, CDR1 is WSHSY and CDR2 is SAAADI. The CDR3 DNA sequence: TGCGCCAGCAGTGACTCGGTCGCCTTGAACACTGAAGCTTTCTTT. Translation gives CASSDSVALNTEAFF.

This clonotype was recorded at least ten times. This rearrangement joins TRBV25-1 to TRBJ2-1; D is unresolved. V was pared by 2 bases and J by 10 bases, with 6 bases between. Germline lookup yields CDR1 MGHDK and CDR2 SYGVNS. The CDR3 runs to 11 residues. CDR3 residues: CASSEGSEQFF. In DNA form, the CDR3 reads TGTGCCAGCAGTGAAGGAAGCGAGCAGTTCTTC.

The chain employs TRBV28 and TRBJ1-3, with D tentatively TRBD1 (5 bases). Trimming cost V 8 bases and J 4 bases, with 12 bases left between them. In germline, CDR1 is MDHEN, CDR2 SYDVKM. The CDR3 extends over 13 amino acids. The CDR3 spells CASLAGMGNTIYF. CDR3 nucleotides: TGTGCCAGCCTAGCAGGGATGGGAAACACCATATATTTT.

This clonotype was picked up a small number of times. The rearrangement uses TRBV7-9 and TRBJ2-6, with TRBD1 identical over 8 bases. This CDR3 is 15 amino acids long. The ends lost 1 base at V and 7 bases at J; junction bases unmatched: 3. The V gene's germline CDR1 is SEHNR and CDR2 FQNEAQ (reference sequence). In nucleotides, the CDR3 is TGTGCCAGCAGCTTAGTGACAGGGGCAGCCAACGTCCTGACTTTC. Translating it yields CASSLVTGAANVLTF.

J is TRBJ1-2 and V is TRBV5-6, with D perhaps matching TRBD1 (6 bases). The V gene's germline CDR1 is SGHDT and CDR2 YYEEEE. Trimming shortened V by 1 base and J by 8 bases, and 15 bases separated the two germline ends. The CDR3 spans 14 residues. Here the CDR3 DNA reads TGTGCCAGCAGCTTGATGGGGGCCGAGGACGGCTACACCTTC. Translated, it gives CASSLMGAEDGYTF.

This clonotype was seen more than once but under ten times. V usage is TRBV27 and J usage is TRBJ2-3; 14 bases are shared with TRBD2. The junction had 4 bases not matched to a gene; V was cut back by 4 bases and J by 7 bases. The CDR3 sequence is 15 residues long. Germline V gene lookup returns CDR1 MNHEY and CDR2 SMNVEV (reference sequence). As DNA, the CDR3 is TGTGCCAGCAGTTCCCGACTAGCGGGGGGGAATACGCAGTATTTT. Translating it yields CASSSRLAGGNTQYF.

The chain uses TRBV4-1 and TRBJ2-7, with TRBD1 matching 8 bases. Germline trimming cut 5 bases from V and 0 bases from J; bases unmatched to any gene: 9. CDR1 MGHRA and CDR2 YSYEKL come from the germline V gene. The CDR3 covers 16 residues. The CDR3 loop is CASSYTGTGASYEQYF. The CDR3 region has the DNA TGCGCCAGCAGCTATACCGGGACAGGAGCCTCCTACGAGCAGTACTTC.

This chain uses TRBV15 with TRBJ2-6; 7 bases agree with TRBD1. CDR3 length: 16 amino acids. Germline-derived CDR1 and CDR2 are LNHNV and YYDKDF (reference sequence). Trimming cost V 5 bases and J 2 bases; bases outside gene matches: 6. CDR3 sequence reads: CATSPTTGTGANVLTF. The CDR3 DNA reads TGTGCCACCAGCCCCACGACAGGGACTGGGGCCAACGTCCTGACTTTC.